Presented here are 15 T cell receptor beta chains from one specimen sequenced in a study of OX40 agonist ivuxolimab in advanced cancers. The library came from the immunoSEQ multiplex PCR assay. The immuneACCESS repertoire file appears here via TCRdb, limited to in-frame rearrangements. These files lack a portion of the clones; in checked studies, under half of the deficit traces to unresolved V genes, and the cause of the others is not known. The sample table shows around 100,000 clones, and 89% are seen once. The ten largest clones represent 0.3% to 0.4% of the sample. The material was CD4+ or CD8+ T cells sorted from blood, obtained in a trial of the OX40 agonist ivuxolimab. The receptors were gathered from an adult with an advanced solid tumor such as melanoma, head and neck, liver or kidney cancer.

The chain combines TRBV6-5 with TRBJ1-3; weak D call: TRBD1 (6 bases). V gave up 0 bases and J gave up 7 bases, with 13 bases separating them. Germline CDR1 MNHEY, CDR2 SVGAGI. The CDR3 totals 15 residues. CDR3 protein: CASSYSGGQGNTIYF. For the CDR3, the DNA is TGTGCCAGCAGTTACTCGGGGGGGCAGGGTAACACCATATATTTT.

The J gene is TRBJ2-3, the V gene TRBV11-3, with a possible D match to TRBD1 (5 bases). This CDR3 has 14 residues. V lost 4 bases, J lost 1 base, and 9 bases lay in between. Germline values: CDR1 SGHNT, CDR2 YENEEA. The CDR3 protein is CASSYGRGTDTQYF. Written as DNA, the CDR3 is TGTGCCAGCAGCTATGGCAGGGGCACAGATACGCAGTATTTT.

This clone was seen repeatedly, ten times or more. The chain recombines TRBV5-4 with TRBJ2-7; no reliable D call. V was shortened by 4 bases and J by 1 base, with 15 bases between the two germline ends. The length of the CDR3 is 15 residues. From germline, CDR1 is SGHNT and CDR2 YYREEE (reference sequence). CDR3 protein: CASSSGHQASYEQYF. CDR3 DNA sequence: TGTGCCAGCAGCAGTGGGCACCAGGCTTCCTACGAGCAGTACTTC.

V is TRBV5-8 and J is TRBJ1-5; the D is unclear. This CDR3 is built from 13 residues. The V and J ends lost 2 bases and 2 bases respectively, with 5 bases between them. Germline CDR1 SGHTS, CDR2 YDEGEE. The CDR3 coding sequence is TGTGCCAGCAGCTTCCTTGGCAATCAGCCCCAGCATTTT. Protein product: CASSFLGNQPQHF.

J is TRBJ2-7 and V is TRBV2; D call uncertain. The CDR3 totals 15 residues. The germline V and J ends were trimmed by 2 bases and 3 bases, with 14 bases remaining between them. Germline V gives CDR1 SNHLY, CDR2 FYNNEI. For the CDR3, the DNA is TGTGCCAGCAGTGAACTCTGGGCTACGCTCTACGAGCAGTACTTC. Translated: CASSELWATLYEQYF. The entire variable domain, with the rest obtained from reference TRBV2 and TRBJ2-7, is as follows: EPEVTQTPSHQVTQMGQEVILRCVPISNHLYFYWYRQILGQKVEFLVSFYNNEISEKSEIFDDQFSVERPDGSNFTLKIRSTKLEDSAMYFCASSELWATLYEQYFGPGTRLTVT.

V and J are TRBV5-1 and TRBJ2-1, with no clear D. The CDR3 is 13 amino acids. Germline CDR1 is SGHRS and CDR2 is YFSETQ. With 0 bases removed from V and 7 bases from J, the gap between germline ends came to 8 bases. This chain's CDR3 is CASSLGPANEQFF. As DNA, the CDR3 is TGCGCCAGCAGCTTGGGGCCAGCGAATGAGCAGTTCTTC.

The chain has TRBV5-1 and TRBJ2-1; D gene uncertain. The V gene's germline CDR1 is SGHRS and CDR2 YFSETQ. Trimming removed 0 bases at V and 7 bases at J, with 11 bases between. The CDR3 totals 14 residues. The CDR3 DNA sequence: TGCGCCAGCAGCTTGGTTGATAGTGGTAATGAGCAGTTCTTC. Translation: CASSLVDSGNEQFF.

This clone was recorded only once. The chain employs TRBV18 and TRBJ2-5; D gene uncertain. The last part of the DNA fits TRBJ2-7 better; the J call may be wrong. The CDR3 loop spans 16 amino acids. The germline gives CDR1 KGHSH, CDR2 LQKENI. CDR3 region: CASSPYPLTSSYEQYF. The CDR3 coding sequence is TGTGCCAGCTCACCATATCCCCTCACCTCGTCCTACGAGCAGTACTTC.

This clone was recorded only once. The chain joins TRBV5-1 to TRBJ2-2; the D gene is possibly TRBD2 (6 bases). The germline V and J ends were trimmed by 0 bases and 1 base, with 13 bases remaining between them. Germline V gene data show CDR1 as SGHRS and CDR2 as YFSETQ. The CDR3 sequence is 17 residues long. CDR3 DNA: TGCGCCAGCAGCTTGGCCCCCGGGGGAGGGAACACCGGGGAGCTGTTTTTT. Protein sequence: CASSLAPGGGNTGELFF.

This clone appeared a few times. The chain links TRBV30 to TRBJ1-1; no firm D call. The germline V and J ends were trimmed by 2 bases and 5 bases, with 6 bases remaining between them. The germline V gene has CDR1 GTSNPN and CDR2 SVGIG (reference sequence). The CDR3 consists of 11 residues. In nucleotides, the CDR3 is TGTGCCTGGAGTCGGGTTACTGAAGCTTTCTTT. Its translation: CAWSRVTEAFF.

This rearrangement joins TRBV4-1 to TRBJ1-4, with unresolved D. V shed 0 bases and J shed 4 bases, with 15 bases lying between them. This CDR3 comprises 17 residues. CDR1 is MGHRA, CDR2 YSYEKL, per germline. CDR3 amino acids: CASSQDAGAQNNEKLFF. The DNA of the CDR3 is TGCGCCAGCAGCCAAGATGCGGGCGCACAGAATAATGAAAAACTGTTTTTT.

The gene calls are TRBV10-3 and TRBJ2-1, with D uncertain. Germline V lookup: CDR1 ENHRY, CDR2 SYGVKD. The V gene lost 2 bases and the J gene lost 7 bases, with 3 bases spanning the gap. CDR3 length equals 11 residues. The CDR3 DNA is TGTGCCATCAGTGAGCTGAATGAGCAGTTCTTC. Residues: CAISELNEQFF.

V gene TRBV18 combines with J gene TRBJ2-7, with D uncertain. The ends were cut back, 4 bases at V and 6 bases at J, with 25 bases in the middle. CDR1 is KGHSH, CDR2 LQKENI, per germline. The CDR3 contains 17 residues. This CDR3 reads CASSQNLGRTGSGEQYF. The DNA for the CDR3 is TGTGCCAGCTCACAGAATCTGGGCCGCACGGGTTCGGGCGAGCAGTACTTC.

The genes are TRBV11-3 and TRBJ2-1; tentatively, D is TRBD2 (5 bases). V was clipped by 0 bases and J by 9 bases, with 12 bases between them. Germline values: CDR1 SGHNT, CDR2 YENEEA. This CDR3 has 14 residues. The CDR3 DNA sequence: TGTGCCAGCAGCTTAGATTCGGAGACTACTGAGCAGTTCTTC. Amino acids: CASSLDSETTEQFF.

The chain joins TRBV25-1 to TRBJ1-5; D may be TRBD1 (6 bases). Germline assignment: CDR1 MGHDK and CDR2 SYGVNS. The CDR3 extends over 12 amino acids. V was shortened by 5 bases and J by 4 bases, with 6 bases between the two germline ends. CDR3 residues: CASSTGNQPQHF. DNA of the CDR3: TGTGCCAGCAGTACAGGGAATCAGCCCCAGCATTTT.